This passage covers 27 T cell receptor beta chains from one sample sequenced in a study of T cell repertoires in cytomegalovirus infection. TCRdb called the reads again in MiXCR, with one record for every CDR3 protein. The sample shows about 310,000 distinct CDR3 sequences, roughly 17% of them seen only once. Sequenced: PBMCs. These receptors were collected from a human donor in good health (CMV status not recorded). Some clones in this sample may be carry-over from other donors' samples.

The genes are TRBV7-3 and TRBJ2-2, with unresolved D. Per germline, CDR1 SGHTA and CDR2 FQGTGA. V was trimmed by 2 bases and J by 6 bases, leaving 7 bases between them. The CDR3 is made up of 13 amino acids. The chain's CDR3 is CASSLSGSGELFF. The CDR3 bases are TGTGCCAGCAGCTTATCCGGTTCCGGGGAGCTGTTTTTT.

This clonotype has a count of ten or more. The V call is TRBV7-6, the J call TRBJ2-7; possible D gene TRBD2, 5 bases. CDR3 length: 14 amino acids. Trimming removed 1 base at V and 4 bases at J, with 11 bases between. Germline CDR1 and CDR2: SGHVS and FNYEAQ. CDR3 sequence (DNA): TGTGCCAGCAGCTTAGAGGGAGTCGGGTACGAGCAGTACTTC. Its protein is CASSLEGVGYEQYF.

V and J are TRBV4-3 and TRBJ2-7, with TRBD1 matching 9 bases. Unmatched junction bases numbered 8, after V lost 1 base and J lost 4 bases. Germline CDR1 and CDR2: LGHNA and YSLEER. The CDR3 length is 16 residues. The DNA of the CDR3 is TGCGCCAGCAGCCAAGGAGCGAACAGGGGGCAATACGAGCAGTACTTC. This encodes CASSQGANRGQYEQYF.

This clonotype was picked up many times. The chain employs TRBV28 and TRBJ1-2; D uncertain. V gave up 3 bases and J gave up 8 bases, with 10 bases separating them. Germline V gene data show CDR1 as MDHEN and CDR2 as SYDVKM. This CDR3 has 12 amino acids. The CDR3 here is CASSFPFGGYTF. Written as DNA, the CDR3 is TGTGCCAGCAGTTTCCCGTTTGGGGGCTACACCTTC.

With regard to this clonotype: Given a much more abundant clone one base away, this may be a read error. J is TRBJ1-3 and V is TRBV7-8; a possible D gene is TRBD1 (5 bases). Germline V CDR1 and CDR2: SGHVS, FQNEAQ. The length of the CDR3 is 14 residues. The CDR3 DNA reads TGTGCCAGCAGCTCCCGGGACCGTGGAGACACCATATATTTT. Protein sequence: CASSSRDRGDTIYF.

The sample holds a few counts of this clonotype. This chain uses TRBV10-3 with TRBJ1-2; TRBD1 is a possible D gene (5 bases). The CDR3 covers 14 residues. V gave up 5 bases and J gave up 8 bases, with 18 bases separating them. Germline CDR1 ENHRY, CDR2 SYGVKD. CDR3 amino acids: CAISRDPLRGGYTF. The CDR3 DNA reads TGTGCCATCAGTCGGGACCCTCTAAGAGGCGGCTACACCTTC.

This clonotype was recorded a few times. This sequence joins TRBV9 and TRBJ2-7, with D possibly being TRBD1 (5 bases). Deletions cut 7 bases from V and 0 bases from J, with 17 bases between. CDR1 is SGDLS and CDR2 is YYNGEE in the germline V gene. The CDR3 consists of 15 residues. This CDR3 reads CASGRGQGFSYEQYF. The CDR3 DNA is TGTGCCAGCGGTAGGGGTCAGGGATTCTCCTACGAGCAGTACTTC.

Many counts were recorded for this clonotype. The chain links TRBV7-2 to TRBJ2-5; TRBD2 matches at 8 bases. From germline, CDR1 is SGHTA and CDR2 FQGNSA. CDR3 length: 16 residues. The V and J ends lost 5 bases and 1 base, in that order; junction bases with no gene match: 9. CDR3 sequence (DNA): TGTGCCAGCAGCCAAATGGGGCTAGCGGGCCAAGAGACCCAGTACTTC. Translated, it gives CASSQMGLAGQETQYF.

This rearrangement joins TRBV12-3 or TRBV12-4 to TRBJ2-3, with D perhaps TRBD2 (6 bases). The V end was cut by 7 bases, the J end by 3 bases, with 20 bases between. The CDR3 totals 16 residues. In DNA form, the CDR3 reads TGTGCCAGCACCTCAGGAGGGGCGGTCCCAACAGATACGCAGTATTTT. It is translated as CASTSGGAVPTDTQYF.

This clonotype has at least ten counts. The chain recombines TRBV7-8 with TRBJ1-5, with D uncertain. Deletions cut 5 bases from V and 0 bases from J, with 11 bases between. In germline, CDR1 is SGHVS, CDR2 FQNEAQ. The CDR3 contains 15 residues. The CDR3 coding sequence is TGTGCCAGCAGCAAAGGACTCTATAGCAATCAGCCCCAGCATTTT. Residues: CASSKGLYSNQPQHF.

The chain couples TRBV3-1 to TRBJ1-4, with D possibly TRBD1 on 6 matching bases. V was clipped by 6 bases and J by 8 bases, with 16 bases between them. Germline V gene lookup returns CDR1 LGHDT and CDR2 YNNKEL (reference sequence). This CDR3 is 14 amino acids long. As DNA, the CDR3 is TGTGCCAGCAGTTACCTCGGGGACAACGAAAAACTGTTTTTT. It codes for CASSYLGDNEKLFF.

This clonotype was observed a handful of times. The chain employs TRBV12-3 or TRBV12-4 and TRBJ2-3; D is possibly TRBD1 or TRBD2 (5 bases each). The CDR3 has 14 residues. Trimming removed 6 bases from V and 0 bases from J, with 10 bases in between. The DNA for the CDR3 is TGTGCCAGCAGCCTAGGGACCAGCACAGATACGCAGTATTTT. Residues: CASSLGTSTDTQYF.

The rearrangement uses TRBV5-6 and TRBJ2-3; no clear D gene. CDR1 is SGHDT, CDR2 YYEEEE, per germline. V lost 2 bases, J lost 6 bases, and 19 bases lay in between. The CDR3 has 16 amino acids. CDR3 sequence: CASSFQGPLLSDTQYF. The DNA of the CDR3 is TGTGCCAGCAGCTTCCAAGGACCACTCCTTTCCGATACGCAGTATTTT. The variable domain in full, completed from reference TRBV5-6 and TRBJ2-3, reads DAGVTQSPTHLIKTRGQQVTLRCSPKSGHDTVSWYQQALGQGPQFIFQYYEEEERQRGNFPDRFSGHQFPNYSSELNVNALLLGDSALYLCASSFQGPLLSDTQYFGPGTRLTVL.

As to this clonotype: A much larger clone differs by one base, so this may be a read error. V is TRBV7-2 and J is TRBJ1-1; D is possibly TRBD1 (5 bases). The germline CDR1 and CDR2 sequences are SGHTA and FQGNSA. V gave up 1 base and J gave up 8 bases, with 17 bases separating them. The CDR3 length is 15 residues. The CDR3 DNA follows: TGTGCCAGCAGCTTAGTCCATCCTACAGGACCCGAAGCTTTCTTT. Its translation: CASSLVHPTGPEAFF.

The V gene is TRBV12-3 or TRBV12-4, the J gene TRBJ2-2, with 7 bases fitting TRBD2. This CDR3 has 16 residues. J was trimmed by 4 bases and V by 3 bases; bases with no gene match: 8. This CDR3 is CASSFGLGGLTGELFF. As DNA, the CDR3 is TGTGCCAGCAGTTTCGGCTTGGGAGGGCTCACCGGGGAGCTGTTTTTT.

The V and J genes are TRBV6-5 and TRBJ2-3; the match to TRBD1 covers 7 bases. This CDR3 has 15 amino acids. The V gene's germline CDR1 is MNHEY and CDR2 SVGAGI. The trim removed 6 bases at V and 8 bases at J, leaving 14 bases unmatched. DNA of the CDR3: TGTGCCAGCAGACCTGACAGGGACCTGTGGAGTACGCAGTATTTT. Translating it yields CASRPDRDLWSTQYF.

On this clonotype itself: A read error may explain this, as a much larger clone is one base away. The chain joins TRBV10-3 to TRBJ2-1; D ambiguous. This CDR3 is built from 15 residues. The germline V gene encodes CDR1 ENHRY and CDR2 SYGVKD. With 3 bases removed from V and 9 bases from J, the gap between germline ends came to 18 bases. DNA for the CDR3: TGTGCCATCAGTGATCAGGCAGCCGAAACGGGTGAGCAGTTCTTC. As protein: CAISDQAAETGEQFF.

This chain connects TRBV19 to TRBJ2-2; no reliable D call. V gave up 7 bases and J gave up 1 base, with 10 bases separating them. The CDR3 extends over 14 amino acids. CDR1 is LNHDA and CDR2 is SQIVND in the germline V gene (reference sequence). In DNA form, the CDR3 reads TGTGCCAGTAACAAAGCGTTGAACACCGGGGAGCTGTTTTTT. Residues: CASNKALNTGELFF.

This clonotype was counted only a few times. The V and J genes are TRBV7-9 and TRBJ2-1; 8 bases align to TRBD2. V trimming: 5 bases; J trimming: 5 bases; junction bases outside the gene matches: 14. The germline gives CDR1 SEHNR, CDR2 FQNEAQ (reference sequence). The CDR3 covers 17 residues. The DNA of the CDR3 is TGTGCCAGCAGCCGACTGGTGGGCGGGGGGCGTAACAATGAGCAGTTCTTC. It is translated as CASSRLVGGGRNNEQFF.

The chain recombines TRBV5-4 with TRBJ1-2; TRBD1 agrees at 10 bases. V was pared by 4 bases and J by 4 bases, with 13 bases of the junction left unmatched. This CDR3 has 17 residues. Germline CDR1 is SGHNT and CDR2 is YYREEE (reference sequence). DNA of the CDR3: TGTGCCAGCAGCCTTCGGGGTGGACAGGGGGGTTTCTATGGCTACACCTTC. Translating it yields CASSLRGGQGGFYGYTF.

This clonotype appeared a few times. In DNA, the CDR3 is TGTGCCAGCAGAGAGACAGGGGGGAAGGACTATGGCTACACCTTC. It specifies CASRETGGKDYGYTF. The V gene is TRBV28, the J gene TRBJ1-2; 9 nucleotides line up with TRBD1. V trimming: 6 bases; J trimming: 3 bases; junction bases outside the gene matches: 8. Germline V gene data show CDR1 as MDHEN and CDR2 as SYDVKM. This CDR3 is 15 amino acids long.

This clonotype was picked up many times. The CDR3 reads CASSLDSFLGAGPSNQPQHF. CDR3 DNA: TGTGCCAGCAGTTTAGATAGTTTCTTGGGTGCAGGACCTAGCAATCAGCCCCAGCATTTT. The genes are TRBV28 and TRBJ1-5; D not certain. V was cut by 2 bases and J by 0 bases, with 23 bases left in between. This CDR3 spans 20 amino acids. Germline V gives CDR1 MDHEN, CDR2 SYDVKM.

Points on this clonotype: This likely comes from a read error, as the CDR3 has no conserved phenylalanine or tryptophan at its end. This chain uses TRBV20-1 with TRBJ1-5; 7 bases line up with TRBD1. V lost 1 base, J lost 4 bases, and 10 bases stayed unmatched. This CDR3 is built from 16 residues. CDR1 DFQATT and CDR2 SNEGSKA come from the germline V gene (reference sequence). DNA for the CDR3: TGCAGTGCTAGAGTTTCGTCCAGGGGGTGGAATCAGCCCCAGCATTGT. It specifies CSARVSSRGWNQPQHC.

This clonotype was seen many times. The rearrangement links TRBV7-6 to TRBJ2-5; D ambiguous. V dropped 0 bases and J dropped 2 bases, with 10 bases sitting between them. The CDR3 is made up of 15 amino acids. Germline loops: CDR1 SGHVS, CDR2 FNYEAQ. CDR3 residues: CASSLAYRGQETQYF. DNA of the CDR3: TGTGCCAGCAGCTTAGCTTACCGTGGGCAAGAGACCCAGTACTTC.

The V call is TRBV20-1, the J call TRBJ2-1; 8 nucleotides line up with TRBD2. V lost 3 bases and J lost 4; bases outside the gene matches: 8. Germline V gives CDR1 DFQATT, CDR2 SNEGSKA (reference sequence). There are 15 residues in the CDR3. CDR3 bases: TGCAGTGCTAGTGGGGGACTAGTATCGTACAATGAGCAGTTCTTC. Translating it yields CSASGGLVSYNEQFF.

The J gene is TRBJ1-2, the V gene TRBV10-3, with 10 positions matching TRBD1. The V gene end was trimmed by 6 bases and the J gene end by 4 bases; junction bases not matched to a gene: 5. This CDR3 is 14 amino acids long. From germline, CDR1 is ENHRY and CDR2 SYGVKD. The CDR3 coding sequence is TGTGCCATCAGCGCGGGACAGGGGCCCTATGGCTACACCTTC. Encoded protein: CAISAGQGPYGYTF.

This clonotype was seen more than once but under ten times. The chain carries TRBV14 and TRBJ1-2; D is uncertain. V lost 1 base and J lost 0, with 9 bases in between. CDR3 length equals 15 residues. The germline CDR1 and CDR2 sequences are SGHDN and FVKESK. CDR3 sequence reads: CASSQGALSNYGYTF. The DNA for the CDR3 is TGTGCCAGCAGCCAAGGGGCGCTTTCTAACTATGGCTACACCTTC.